The 13 T cell receptor beta chains presented below share a single source sample, sequenced in a study of CD8 T cells in Susac syndrome. Random-hexamer reverse transcription was applied to about 0.45 to 1 ug RNA. MiXCR, applied by TCRdb to the immunoSEQ multiplex PCR reads, yields one record per CDR3 protein. The sample carries approximately 130,000 distinct CDR3 sequences, around 91% recorded once. Sequencing used CD8+ T cells from PBMCs. Receptor source: a human donor with multiple sclerosis.

This chain joins TRBV4-3 and TRBJ2-1, with 13 bases matching TRBD2. Per germline, CDR1 LGHNA and CDR2 YSLEER. The V gene end was trimmed by 0 bases and the J gene end by 7 bases; junction bases not matched to a gene: 3. The CDR3 is made up of 16 amino acids. The chain's CDR3 is CASSQDGLAGVNEQFF. CDR3 nucleotides: TGCGCCAGCAGCCAAGATGGACTAGCGGGAGTTAATGAGCAGTTCTTC.

The rearrangement uses TRBV4-3 and TRBJ2-6, with 8 bases fitting TRBD1. The germline gives CDR1 LGHNA, CDR2 YSLEER. J was trimmed by 0 bases and V by 1 base; bases with no gene match: 8. This CDR3 comprises 19 residues. The CDR3 spells CASSQALPGQDSGANVLTF. The CDR3 bases are TGCGCCAGCAGCCAAGCCCTGCCGGGACAGGACTCTGGGGCCAACGTCCTGACTTTC.

The rearrangement uses TRBV19 and TRBJ1-2; D might be TRBD1 (5 bases). The CDR3 contains 14 residues. Per germline, CDR1 LNHDA and CDR2 SQIVND (reference sequence). V lost 9 bases to trimming and J lost 5 bases, with 19 bases between them. The CDR3 region is CASYDGADIYGYTF. CDR3 coding DNA: TGTGCCAGCTACGACGGGGCAGATATATATGGCTACACCTTC.

This chain connects TRBV28 to TRBJ2-3, with D possibly matching TRBD1 (5 bases). The germline gives CDR1 MDHEN, CDR2 SYDVKM. Trimming left V 5 bases short and J 1 base short, with 16 bases between. This CDR3 spans 16 amino acids. CDR3 sequence (DNA): TGTGCCAGCAGTCTTCAGGGCGACTGGGGCACAGATACGCAGTATTTT. It specifies CASSLQGDWGTDTQYF. Full variable domain (remainder filled in from reference TRBV28 and TRBJ2-3): DVKVTQSSRYLVKRTGEKVFLECVQDMDHENMFWYRQDPGLGLRLIYFSYDVKMKEKGDIPEGYSVSREKKERFSLILESASTNQTSMYLCASSLQGDWGTDTQYFGPGTRLTVL.

J is TRBJ2-3 and V is TRBV11-2; D may correspond to TRBD1 or TRBD2 (5 bases each). Trimming removed 2 bases at V and 2 bases at J, with 17 bases between. Germline CDR1 and CDR2: SGHAT and FQNNGV. The CDR3 is 17 amino acids. The CDR3 reads CASSLRGDRLLTDTQYF. CDR3 DNA sequence: TGTGCCAGCAGCTTACGAGGGGACCGGCTCCTCACAGATACGCAGTATTTT.

The chain couples TRBV4-3 to TRBJ2-1, with unresolved D. This CDR3 has 13 residues. Looked up from germline, CDR1 is LGHNA and CDR2 is YSLEER. The ends were cut back, 4 bases at V and 6 bases at J, with 10 bases in the middle. CDR3 protein: CASSPTSTNEQFF. CDR3 DNA sequence: TGCGCCAGCAGCCCCACTTCTACCAATGAGCAGTTCTTC.

The chain uses TRBV27 and TRBJ1-1, with unresolved D. V was pared by 9 bases and J by 2 bases, with 16 bases between. The CDR3 loop spans 14 amino acids. Germline values: CDR1 MNHEY, CDR2 SMNVEV (reference sequence). CDR3 in amino acids: CASTSLYANTEAFF. CDR3 DNA sequence: TGTGCCAGTACCTCGCTTTACGCTAACACTGAAGCTTTCTTT.

The chain uses TRBV30 and TRBJ2-6; D remains ambiguous. With 6 bases removed from V and 0 bases from J, the gap between germline ends came to 6 bases. The CDR3 sequence is 13 residues long. Germline V CDR1 and CDR2: GTSNPN, SVGIG (reference sequence). The CDR3 coding sequence is TGTGCCTGCCCGCGCTCTGGGGCCAACGTCCTGACTTTC. Translation gives CACPRSGANVLTF.

The genes are TRBV7-6 and TRBJ2-2; a possible D gene is TRBD2 (6 bases). The CDR3 runs to 16 residues. The V end was cut by 0 bases, the J end by 4 bases, with 12 bases between. Germline CDR1 reads SGHVS; CDR2 reads FNYEAQ. The CDR3 sequence: CASSLASGFITGELFF. CDR3 DNA: TGTGCCAGCAGCTTAGCGAGCGGGTTTATCACCGGGGAGCTGTTTTTT.

The chain recombines TRBV12-5 with TRBJ2-7, with D possibly being TRBD2 (5 bases). The germline CDR1 and CDR2 sequences are LGHNT and FRNRAP. This CDR3 comprises 11 residues. With 4 bases removed from V and 6 bases from J, the gap between germline ends came to 7 bases. The CDR3 is CASGSGSEQYF. CDR3 DNA: TGTGCTAGTGGTTCGGGGTCCGAGCAGTACTTC.

The V call is TRBV3-1, the J call TRBJ1-3; D gene ambiguous. V shed 0 bases and J shed 0 bases, with 6 bases lying between them. The germline V gene has CDR1 LGHDT and CDR2 YNNKEL (reference sequence). The CDR3 runs 15 residues. CDR3 bases: TGTGCCAGCAGCCAAGAACCCAACTCTGGAAACACCATATATTTT. This translates into CASSQEPNSGNTIYF.

The chain is built from TRBV27 and TRBJ2-7; 9 positions agree with TRBD2. This CDR3 is 14 amino acids long. Per germline, CDR1 MNHEY and CDR2 SMNVEV (reference sequence). V lost 6 bases, J lost 6 bases, and 9 bases stayed unmatched. CDR3 sequence: CASRALAGPLEQYF. DNA of the CDR3: TGTGCCAGCAGAGCCCTAGCGGGACCCCTCGAGCAGTACTTC.

This clonotype was observed a single time. The chain is built from TRBV12-3 or TRBV12-4 and TRBJ1-2, with a tentative D call TRBD1 (5 bases). The CDR3 runs 15 residues. Trimming stripped 6 bases from V and 6 bases from J, with 20 bases between. CDR3: CASRSPHGGRDGYTF. The CDR3 bases are TGTGCCAGCAGATCTCCCCACGGGGGTCGGGATGGCTACACCTTC.